The 5 T cell receptor beta chains given below trace back to one sample, sequenced in a study of cytotoxic CD8 clonotypes in ibrutinib-treated CLL. Measured with immunoSEQ multiplex PCR; TCRdb has only the in-frame clones, and not every one. The sample shows under 200,000 clones, roughly 77% of them seen only once. The material sequenced was PBMCs, taken after 12 months of ibrutinib treatment. The receptors derive from a human donor with chronic lymphocytic leukemia.

V is TRBV28 and J is TRBJ2-7; TRBD1 agrees at 7 bases. J gave up 0 bases and V 6 bases, and 14 bases lay outside the gene matches. Germline assignment: CDR1 MDHEN and CDR2 SYDVKM. CDR3 length: 17 residues. This CDR3 reads CASSSTDRSTISYEQYF. The CDR3, as DNA: TGTGCCAGCAGCTCGACGGACAGGTCTACGATCTCCTACGAGCAGTACTTC.

This chain's CDR3 is CASSSGQGVEKLFF. CDR3 in DNA: TGTGCCAGCAGCTCGGGACAGGGGGTTGAAAAACTGTTTTTT. V and J are TRBV7-9 and TRBJ1-4; 11 nucleotides match TRBD1. Germline CDR1 is SEHNR and CDR2 is FQNEAQ (reference sequence). This CDR3 has 14 amino acids. Germline trimming cut 4 bases from V and 7 bases from J; bases unmatched to any gene: 2. The whole variable domain, filled in from reference TRBV7-9 and TRBJ1-4, reads DTGVSQNPRHKITKRGQNVTFRCDPISEHNRLYWYRQTLGQGPEFLTYFQNEAQLEKSRLLSDRFSAERPKGSFSTLEIQRTEQGDSAMYLCASSSGQGVEKLFFGSGTQLSVL.

The chain recombines TRBV5-4 with TRBJ1-1, with a possible D match to TRBD1 (5 bases). The CDR3 is 13 residues long. CDR1 and CDR2 (germline): SGHNT, YYREEE (reference sequence). Trimming removed 5 bases at V and 1 base at J, with 9 bases between. CDR3 coding DNA: TGTGCCAGCAGGCCCCAGGGGAACACTGAAGCTTTCTTT. Its translation: CASRPQGNTEAFF.

The chain is built from TRBV6-1 and TRBJ2-7, with D unclear. The CDR3 spans 15 residues. Trimming took 7 bases from V and 0 from J, leaving 16 bases between them. Germline V gene sequence: CDR1 MNHNS, CDR2 SASEGT. The CDR3 bases are TGTGCCAGCACTCCATCGGGCACCAACTCCTACGAGCAGTACTTC. As protein: CASTPSGTNSYEQYF.

The CDR3 sequence is CASSPRAGPRSNEKLFF. The CDR3 bases are TGTGCCAGCAGCCCGCGGGCCGGACCACGATCTAATGAAAAACTGTTTTTT. The chain carries TRBV7-2 and TRBJ1-4; D gene uncertain. Germline V gene lookup returns CDR1 SGHTA and CDR2 FQGNSA. V was trimmed by 5 bases and J by 3 bases, leaving 19 bases between them. This CDR3 contains 17 residues. Supplemented by reference TRBV7-2 and TRBJ1-4, the full variable domain reads GAGVSQSPSNKVTEKGKDVELRCDPISGHTALYWYRQSLGQGLEFLIYFQGNSAPDKSGLPSDRFSAERTGGSVSTLTIQRTQQEDSAVYLCASSPRAGPRSNEKLFFGSGTQLSVL.